The 2 T cell receptor beta chains presented below share a single source sample, sequenced in a study of cytomegalovirus exposure and HLA in healthy donors. This PCR relied on a set of 60 Vbeta primers and 13 Jbeta primers. Clones were sequenced by immunoSEQ multiplex PCR, and TCRdb holds only the in-frame ones, with some missing. The table lists some 54,000 clones, over 75% of them singletons. The source material was PBMCs. These receptors were collected from a male donor in good health and CMV-seronegative.

The gene calls are TRBV19 and TRBJ2-1; 8 bases agree with TRBD2. The germline V gene has CDR1 LNHDA and CDR2 SQIVND (reference sequence). This CDR3 is 15 amino acids long. Trimming removed 2 bases from V and 4 bases from J; junction bases left unmatched: 4. CDR3 loop: CASSITAGGYNEQFF. In DNA form, the CDR3 reads TGTGCCAGTAGTATAACGGCGGGGGGATACAATGAGCAGTTCTTC. Looking up the rest from reference TRBV19 and TRBJ2-1 gives the full variable domain: DGGITQSPKYLFRKEGQNVTLSCEQNLNHDAMYWYRQDPGQGLRLIYYSQIVNDFQKGDIAEGYSVSREKKESFPLTVTSAQKNPTAFYLCASSITAGGYNEQFFGPGTRLTVL.

V usage is TRBV7-9 and J usage is TRBJ1-4, with D perhaps matching TRBD1 (5 bases). The V gene lost 6 bases and the J gene lost 3 bases, with 14 bases spanning the gap. CDR1 is SEHNR and CDR2 is FQNEAQ in the germline V gene (reference sequence). There are 15 residues in the CDR3. The CDR3 region has the DNA TGTGCCAGCAGACGCGGGGCGCCGGCTAATGAAAAACTGTTTTTT. It translates to CASRRGAPANEKLFF.